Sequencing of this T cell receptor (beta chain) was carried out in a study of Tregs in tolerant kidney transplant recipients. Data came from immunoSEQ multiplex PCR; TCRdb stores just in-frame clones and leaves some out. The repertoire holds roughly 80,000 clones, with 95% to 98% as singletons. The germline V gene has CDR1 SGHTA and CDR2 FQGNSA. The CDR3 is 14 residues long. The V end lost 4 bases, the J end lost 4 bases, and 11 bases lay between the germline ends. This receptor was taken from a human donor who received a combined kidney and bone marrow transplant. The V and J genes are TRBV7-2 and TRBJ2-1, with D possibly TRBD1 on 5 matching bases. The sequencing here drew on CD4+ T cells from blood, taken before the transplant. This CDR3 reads CASSSRQMYNEQFF. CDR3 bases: TGTGCCAGCAGCTCTAGACAGATGTACAATGAGCAGTTCTTC.